What follows is one T cell receptor beta chain and its context. These data belong to a study of control samples from healthy donors and cancer patients. The CDR3 spans 11 residues. CDR1 SGHRS and CDR2 YFSETQ come from the germline V gene. V lost 4 bases, J lost 3 bases, and 4 bases lay in between. Generated by immunoSEQ multiplex PCR, the TCRdb table keeps only in-frame clones and is missing some. Of 100,000 to 120,000 clones listed, 88% are singletons. This chain links TRBV5-1 with TRBJ2-5; no definite D call. Sequences were obtained from PBMCs. This TCR was recovered from a woman aged 55-75 years with lung cancer. CDR3 sequence reads: CASSNEETQYF. The CDR3 DNA sequence: TGCGCCAGCAGCAATGAAGAGACCCAGTACTTC.